These T cell receptor beta chains were read from a single sample in a study of T cell repertoires in cytomegalovirus infection. TCRdb independently ran MiXCR on the reads; one entry per CDR3 protein. The sample includes some 900,000 distinct CDR3 sequences, 30% to 35% of them seen just once. No antigens are known for them. The sample in question was cultured CD8+ T cells from PBMCs, obtained from culture after CMV antigen stimulation. The receptor source for this set is a human donor in good health (CMV status not recorded). Some clones in this sample may be carry-over from other donors' samples. Both conserved end residues are part of each CDR3. A D gene is named only where the DNA matches it firmly. Not all rows give a size; the values are once, few, many and, for expanded clones, a class.

J gene,CDR3 length,clone size,V gene,D gene,CDR3 DNA,CDR3 protein
TRBJ1-4,13,NA,TRBV20-1,NA,TGCAGTGCGCCCCGGAGAAGTTCGGAAAAACTGTTTTTT,CSAPRRSSEKLFF
TRBJ2-7,14,NA,TRBV4-1,NA,TGCGCCAGCAGCCAAGGCAAGGGGGACTACGAGCAGTACTTC,CASSQGKGDYEQYF
TRBJ2-7,18,NA,TRBV11-1,NA,TGTGCCAGCAGCTTAGGAGGTGCGGGGGCCTCAGTACGTAGAAAGCAGTACTTC,CASSLGGAGASVRRKQYF
TRBJ1-1,17,NA,TRBV27,NA,TGTGCCAGCAGTTTATCTTCCGGGGACTCAGGAAACACTGAAGCTTTCTTT,CASSLSSGDSGNTEAFF
TRBJ2-2,17,few,TRBV10-1,TRBD2,TGCGCCAGCAGTGAGAGTAGCGGGGGGCCTTACACCGGGGAGCTGTTTTTT,CASSESSGGPYTGELFF
TRBJ2-1,17,many,TRBV7-8,TRBD1,TGTGCCAGCAGCTTTAACTACCAGGACAGGGTTAAGAATGAGCAGTTCTTC,CASSFNYQDRVKNEQFF
TRBJ1-1,17,few,TRBV4-1,TRBD1,TGCGCCAGCAGCCAACCCCTCGGACAGGGGGCTGGGACTGAAGCTTTCTTT,CASSQPLGQGAGTEAFF
TRBJ2-1,15,few,TRBV3-1,NA,TGTGCCAGCAGCCAGGGGGACGGTTCCTACAATGAGCAGTTCTTC,CASSQGDGSYNEQFF
TRBJ1-5,13,few,TRBV6-1,TRBD1,TGTGCCAGCGGAGGACAGGGCAGCCAGCCCCAGCATTTT,CASGGQGSQPQHF
TRBJ1-1,18,many,TRBV7-6,TRBD1,TGTGCCAGCAGTTTTCCCGGGACAGGGGGAAGGATGAACACTGAAGCTTTCTTT,CASSFPGTGGRMNTEAFF